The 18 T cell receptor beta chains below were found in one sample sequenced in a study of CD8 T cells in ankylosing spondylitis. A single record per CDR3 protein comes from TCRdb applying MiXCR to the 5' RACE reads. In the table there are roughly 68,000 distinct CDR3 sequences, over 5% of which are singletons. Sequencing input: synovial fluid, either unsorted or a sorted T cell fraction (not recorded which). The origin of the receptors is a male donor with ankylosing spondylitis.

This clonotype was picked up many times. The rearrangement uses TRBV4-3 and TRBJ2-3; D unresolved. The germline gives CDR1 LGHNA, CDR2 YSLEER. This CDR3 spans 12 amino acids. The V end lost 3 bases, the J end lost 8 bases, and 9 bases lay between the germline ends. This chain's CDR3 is CASSQVGRTQYF. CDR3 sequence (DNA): TGCGCCAGCAGCCAGGTCGGTCGTACGCAGTATTTT.

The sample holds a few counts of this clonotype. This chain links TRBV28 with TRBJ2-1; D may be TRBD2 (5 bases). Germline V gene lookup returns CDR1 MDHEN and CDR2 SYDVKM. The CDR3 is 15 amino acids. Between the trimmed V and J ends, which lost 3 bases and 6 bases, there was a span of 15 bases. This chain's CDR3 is CASSFVGEYSNEQFF. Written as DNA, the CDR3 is TGTGCCAGCAGTTTCGTGGGAGAGTATTCCAATGAGCAGTTCTTC. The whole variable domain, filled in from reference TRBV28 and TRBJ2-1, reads DVKVTQSSRYLVKRTGEKVFLECVQDMDHENMFWYRQDPGLGLRLIYFSYDVKMKEKGDIPEGYSVSREKKERFSLILESASTNQTSMYLCASSFVGEYSNEQFFGPGTRLTVL.

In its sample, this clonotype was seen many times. CDR3 residues: CATSDLPGREGTQYF. The CDR3 DNA reads TGTGCCACCAGTGATTTGCCCGGGAGGGAAGGTACGCAGTATTTT. The rearrangement joins TRBV24-1 to TRBJ2-3, with 8 bases lining up with TRBD2. Germline trimming cut 0 bases from V and 8 bases from J; bases unmatched to any gene: 6. This CDR3 comprises 15 residues. The germline V gene has CDR1 KGHDR and CDR2 SFDVKD.

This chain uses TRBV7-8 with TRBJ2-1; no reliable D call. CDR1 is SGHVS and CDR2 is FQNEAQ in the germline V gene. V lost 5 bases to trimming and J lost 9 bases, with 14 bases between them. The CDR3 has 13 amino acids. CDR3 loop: CASSALGPTEQFF. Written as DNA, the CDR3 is TGTGCCAGCAGCGCCCTTGGGCCGACTGAGCAGTTCTTC.

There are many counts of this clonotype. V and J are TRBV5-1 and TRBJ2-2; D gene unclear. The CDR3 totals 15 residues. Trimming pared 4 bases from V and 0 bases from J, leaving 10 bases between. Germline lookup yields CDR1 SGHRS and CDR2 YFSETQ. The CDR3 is CASSPMTSNTGELFF. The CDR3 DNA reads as TGCGCCAGCAGCCCGATGACTTCGAACACCGGGGAGCTGTTTTTT.

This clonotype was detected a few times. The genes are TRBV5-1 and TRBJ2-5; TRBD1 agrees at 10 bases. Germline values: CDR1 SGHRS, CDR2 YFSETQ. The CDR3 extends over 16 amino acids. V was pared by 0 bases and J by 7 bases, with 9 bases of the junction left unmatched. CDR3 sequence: CASSLGDRGPVLTQYF. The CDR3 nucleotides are TGCGCCAGCAGCTTGGGAGACAGGGGGCCGGTTCTGACCCAGTACTTC.

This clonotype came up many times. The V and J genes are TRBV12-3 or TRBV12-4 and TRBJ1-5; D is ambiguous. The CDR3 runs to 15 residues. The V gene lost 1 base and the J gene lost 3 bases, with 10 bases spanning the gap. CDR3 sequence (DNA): TGTGCCAGCAGTTTAGGGGAGGAGATCAATCAGCCCCAGCATTTT. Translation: CASSLGEEINQPQHF.

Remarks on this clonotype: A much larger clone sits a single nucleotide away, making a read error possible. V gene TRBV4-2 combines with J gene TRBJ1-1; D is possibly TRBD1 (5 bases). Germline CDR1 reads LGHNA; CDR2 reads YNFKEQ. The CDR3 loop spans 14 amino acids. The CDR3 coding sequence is TGTGCCAGCAGACAAGGAGGGACGGGGACGTGGGCTTTCTTT. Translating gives CASRQGGTGTWAFF.

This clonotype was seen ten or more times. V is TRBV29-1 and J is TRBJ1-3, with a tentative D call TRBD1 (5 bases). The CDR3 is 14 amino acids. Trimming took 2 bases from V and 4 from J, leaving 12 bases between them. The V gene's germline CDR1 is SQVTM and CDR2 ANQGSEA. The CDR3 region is CSVEKAGYGNTIYF. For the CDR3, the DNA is TGCAGCGTTGAAAAGGCAGGGTACGGAAACACCATATATTTT.

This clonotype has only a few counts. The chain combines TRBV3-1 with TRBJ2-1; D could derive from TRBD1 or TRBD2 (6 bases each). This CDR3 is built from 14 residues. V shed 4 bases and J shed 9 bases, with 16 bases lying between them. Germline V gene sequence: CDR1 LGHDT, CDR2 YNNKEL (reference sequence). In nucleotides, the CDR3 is TGTGCCAGCAGCCCAGGATCGGGGGCAACTGAGCAGTTCTTC. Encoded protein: CASSPGSGATEQFF.

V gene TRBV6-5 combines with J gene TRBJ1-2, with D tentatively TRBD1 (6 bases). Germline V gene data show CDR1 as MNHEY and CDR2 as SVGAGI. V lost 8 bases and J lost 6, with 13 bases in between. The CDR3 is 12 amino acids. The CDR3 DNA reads TGTGCCAGCCAACAGGGAGAGCATGGCTACACCTTC. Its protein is CASQQGEHGYTF.

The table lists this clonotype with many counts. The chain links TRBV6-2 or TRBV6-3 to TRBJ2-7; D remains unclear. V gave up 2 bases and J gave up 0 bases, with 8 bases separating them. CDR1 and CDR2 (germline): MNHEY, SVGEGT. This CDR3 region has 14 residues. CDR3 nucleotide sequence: TGTGCCAGCAGTTACCAGCCTAGCTCCTACGAGCAGTACTTC. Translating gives CASSYQPSSYEQYF.

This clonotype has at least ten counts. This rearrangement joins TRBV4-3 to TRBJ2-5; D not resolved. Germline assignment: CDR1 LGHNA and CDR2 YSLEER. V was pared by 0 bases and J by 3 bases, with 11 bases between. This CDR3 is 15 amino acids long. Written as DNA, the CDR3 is TGCGCCAGCAGCCAAGATCGGGCCCGCGAAGAGACCCAGTACTTC. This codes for CASSQDRAREETQYF.

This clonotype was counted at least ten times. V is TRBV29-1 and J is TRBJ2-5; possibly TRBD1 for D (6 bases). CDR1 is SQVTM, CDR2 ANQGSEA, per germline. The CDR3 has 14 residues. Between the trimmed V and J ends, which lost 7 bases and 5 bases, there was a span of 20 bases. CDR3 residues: CSASPQGLVETQYF. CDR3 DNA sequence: TGCAGCGCGAGTCCCCAGGGGCTCGTGGAGACCCAGTACTTC. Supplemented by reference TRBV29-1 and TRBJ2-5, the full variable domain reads SAVISQKPSRDICQRGTSLTIQCQVDSQVTMMFWYRQQPGQSLTLIATANQGSEATYESGFVIDKFPISRPNLTFSTLTVSNMSPEDSSIYLCSASPQGLVETQYFGPGTRLLVL.

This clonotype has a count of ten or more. Here the CDR3 DNA reads TGCGCCAGCAGCTTGGAGGTTAGCGGGTACACCGGGGAGCTGTTTTTT. This sequence encodes CASSLEVSGYTGELFF. The rearrangement joins TRBV5-1 to TRBJ2-2, with TRBD2 matching over 7 bases. The CDR3 extends over 16 amino acids. The V gene end was trimmed by 0 bases and the J gene end by 3 bases; junction bases not matched to a gene: 5. The V gene's germline CDR1 is SGHRS and CDR2 YFSETQ.

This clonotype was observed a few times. The CDR3: CACQHVFDREDEQFF. Here the CDR3 DNA reads TGTGCTTGCCAGCATGTATTTGACAGGGAGGATGAGCAGTTCTTC. The rearrangement joins TRBV6-1 to TRBJ2-1; possible D gene TRBD1, 7 bases. Germline assignment: CDR1 MNHNS and CDR2 SASEGT. CDR3 length: 15 amino acids.

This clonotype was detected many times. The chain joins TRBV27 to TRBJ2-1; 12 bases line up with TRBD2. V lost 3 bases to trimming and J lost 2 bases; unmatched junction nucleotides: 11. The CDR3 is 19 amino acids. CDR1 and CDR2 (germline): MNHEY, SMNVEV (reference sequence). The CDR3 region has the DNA TGTGCCAGCAGTTTCCTCTTCGAACTAGCGGGAGGCCCCTACAATGAGCAGTTCTTC. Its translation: CASSFLFELAGGPYNEQFF.

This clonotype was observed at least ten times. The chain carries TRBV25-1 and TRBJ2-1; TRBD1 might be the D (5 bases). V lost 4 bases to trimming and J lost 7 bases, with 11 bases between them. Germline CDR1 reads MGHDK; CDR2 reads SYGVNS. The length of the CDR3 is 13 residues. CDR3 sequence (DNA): TGTGCCAGCAGTGCCCAGGGTCGGAATGAGCAGTTCTTC. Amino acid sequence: CASSAQGRNEQFF.